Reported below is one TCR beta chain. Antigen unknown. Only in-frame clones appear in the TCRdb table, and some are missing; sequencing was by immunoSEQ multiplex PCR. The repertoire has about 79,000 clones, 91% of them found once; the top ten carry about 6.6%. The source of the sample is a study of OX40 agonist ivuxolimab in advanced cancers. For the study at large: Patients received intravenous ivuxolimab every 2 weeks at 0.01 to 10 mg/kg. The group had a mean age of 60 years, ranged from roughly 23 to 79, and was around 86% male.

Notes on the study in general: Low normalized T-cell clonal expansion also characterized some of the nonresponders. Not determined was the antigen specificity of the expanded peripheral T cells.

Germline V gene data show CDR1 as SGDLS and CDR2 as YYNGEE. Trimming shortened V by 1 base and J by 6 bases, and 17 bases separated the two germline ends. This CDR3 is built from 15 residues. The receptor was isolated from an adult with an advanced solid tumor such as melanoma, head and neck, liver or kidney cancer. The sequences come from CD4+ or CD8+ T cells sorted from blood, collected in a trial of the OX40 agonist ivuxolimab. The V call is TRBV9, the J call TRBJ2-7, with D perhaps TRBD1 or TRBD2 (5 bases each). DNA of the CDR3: TGTGCCAGCAGCGTAACGGGGATTTGGGACGGCGAGCAGTACTTC. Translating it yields CASSVTGIWDGEQYF.